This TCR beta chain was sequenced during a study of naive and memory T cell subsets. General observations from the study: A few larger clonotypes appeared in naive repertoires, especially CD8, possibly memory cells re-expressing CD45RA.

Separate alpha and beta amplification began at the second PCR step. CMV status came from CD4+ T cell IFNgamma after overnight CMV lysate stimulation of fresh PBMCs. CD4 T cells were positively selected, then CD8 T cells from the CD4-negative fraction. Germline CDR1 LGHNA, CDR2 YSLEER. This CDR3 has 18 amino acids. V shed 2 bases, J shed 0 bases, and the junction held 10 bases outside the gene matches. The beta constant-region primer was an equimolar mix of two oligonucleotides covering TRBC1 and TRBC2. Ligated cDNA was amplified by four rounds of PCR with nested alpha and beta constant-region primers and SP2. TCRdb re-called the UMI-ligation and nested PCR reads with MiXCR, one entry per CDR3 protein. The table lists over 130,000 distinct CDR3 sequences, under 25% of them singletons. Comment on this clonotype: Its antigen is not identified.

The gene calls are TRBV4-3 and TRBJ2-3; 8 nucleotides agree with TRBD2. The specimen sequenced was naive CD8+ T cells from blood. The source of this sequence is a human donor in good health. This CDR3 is CASSQSGGVAGSTDTQYF. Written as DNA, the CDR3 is TGCGCCAGCAGCCAAAGCGGAGGGGTAGCGGGGAGCACAGATACGCAGTATTTT.